The next 18 T cell receptor beta chains were all read from a single sample in a study. TCRdb processed the 5' RACE reads anew with MiXCR; each CDR3 protein has one entry. The sample consists of just under 65,000 distinct CDR3 sequences, about 22% of them appearing once. The specimen was memory CD4+ T cells sorted from a lymph node. Stated subset: memory CD4+ T cells, CD4+CD45RO+CD25-. These receptors all stem from a female donor with breast cancer.

This clonotype was recorded a few times. This sequence joins TRBV5-1 and TRBJ1-2, with no clear D. The germline gives CDR1 SGHRS, CDR2 YFSETQ. V lost 4 bases to trimming and J lost 8 bases, with 15 bases between them. The CDR3 has 13 residues. CDR3 region: CASSARLLQGYTF. CDR3 DNA: TGCGCCAGCAGCGCCCGGTTACTTCAGGGCTACACCTTC.

The chain carries TRBV19 and TRBJ1-5, with D possibly being TRBD1 (5 bases). This CDR3 is 15 amino acids long. The ends were cut back, 3 bases at V and 1 base at J, with 10 bases in the middle. Germline V lookup: CDR1 LNHDA, CDR2 SQIVND (reference sequence). CDR3 in amino acids: CASSIPGGSNQPQHF. DNA of the CDR3: TGTGCCAGTAGTATTCCGGGGGGAAGCAATCAGCCCCAGCATTTT.

V and J are TRBV20-1 and TRBJ1-1, with D uncertain. V lost 0 bases, J lost 1 base, and 12 bases lay in between. The CDR3 consists of 15 residues. Germline lookup yields CDR1 DFQATT and CDR2 SNEGSKA (reference sequence). CDR3 in amino acids: CSARDLTRSNTEAFF. The CDR3 coding sequence is TGCAGTGCTAGAGATTTAACCCGATCGAACACTGAAGCTTTCTTT.

V and J are TRBV7-9 and TRBJ1-2; D might be TRBD1 (5 bases). Germline V lookup: CDR1 SEHNR, CDR2 FQNEAQ (reference sequence). This CDR3 has 13 amino acids. Trimming took off 1 base at V and 8 bases at J, with 11 bases between the two ends. CDR3: CASSLDQGRGYTF. As DNA, the CDR3 is TGTGCCAGCAGCTTAGACCAGGGTCGGGGCTACACCTTC.

This clonotype was seen at least ten times. This CDR3 is CASMVLPSGSGEEQFF. Here the CDR3 DNA reads TGCGCCAGCATGGTTTTGCCGAGCGGGTCAGGAGAGGAGCAGTTCTTC. V is TRBV5-1 and J is TRBJ2-1, with a tentative D call TRBD2 (6 bases). CDR1 and CDR2 from the germline V gene are SGHRS and YFSETQ. Deletions cut 6 bases from V and 10 bases from J, with 26 bases between. CDR3 length equals 16 residues.

This clonotype came up a few times. The gene calls are TRBV5-1 and TRBJ2-7, with 8 bases fitting TRBD1. There are 15 residues in the CDR3. The junction had 12 bases not matched to a gene; V was cut back by 4 bases and J by 6 bases. Germline V CDR1 and CDR2: SGHRS, YFSETQ. The CDR3 sequence: CASSQPTGDGGEQYF. Written as DNA, the CDR3 is TGCGCCAGCAGCCAACCGACAGGGGACGGGGGCGAGCAGTACTTC.

This clonotype was seen ten or more times. The chain links TRBV6-5 to TRBJ2-7; 10 bases are shared with TRBD2. The CDR3 has 16 amino acids. Germline lookup yields CDR1 MNHEY and CDR2 SVGAGI. After removal of 4 bases from V and 0 bases from J, the junction contained 6 bases not matched to a gene. The CDR3 nucleotides read TGTGCCAGCAGTTCTTTAGCGGGAGGCTTCTCCTACGAGCAGTACTTC. It is translated as CASSSLAGGFSYEQYF.

This clonotype was counted between two and nine times. This CDR3 is CASAPTGFASPLHF. In DNA form, the CDR3 reads TGCGCCTCCGCACCGACAGGGTTTGCTTCACCCCTCCACTTT. This chain links TRBV5-1 with TRBJ1-6; 7 positions match TRBD1. Germline loops: CDR1 SGHRS, CDR2 YFSETQ. The CDR3 extends over 14 amino acids. V lost 10 bases and J lost 9; bases outside the gene matches: 13.

This clonotype was detected only a few times. J is TRBJ1-1 and V is TRBV27; no clear D. Germline assignment: CDR1 MNHEY and CDR2 SMNVEV (reference sequence). The CDR3 spans 13 residues. Trimming took off 4 bases at V and 8 bases at J, with 14 bases between the two ends. In DNA form, the CDR3 reads TGTGCCAGCAGTTCTGGTTGGGGAGGAGAAGCTTTCTTT. Translation gives CASSSGWGGEAFF.

On this clonotype itself: A much larger clone differs by one base, so this may be a read error. V and J are TRBV29-1 and TRBJ1-2; possible D gene TRBD1, 5 bases. V was trimmed by 4 bases and J by 7 bases, leaving 13 bases between them. In germline, CDR1 is SQVTM, CDR2 ANQGSEA. The CDR3 spans 12 residues. The CDR3 is CSVGGQGRGYTF. As DNA, the CDR3 is TGCAGCGTTGGAGGGCAGGGCCGTGGCTACACCTTC.

This clonotype came up once. This may stem from a read error, because a much larger clone lies one nucleotide away. The CDR3 carries no conserved terminal phenylalanine or tryptophan, so it likely arises from a read error. The J gene is TRBJ1-6, the V gene TRBV27; D gene uncertain. Germline CDR1 reads MNHEY; CDR2 reads SMNVEV (reference sequence). Trimming shortened V by 5 bases and J by 7 bases, and 15 bases separated the two germline ends. The CDR3 has 15 amino acids. CDR3 DNA sequence: TGTGCCAGCAGTGCGAGGGCTTATAGGAATTCACCCCTCCACTCT. Translation gives CASSARAYRNSPLHS.

The chain carries TRBV7-2 and TRBJ2-3; D remains ambiguous. V was trimmed by 5 bases and J by 5 bases, leaving 11 bases between them. CDR3 length: 13 residues. Germline V lookup: CDR1 SGHTA, CDR2 FQGNSA. The CDR3: CASSLSAEDTQYF. In nucleotides, the CDR3 is TGTGCCAGCAGCCTATCAGCCGAAGATACGCAGTATTTT.

This clonotype was seen a handful of times. The chain joins TRBV30 to TRBJ2-5; no firm D call. The CDR3 runs 12 residues. Germline CDR1 and CDR2: GTSNPN and SVGIG (reference sequence). Trimming pared 3 bases from V and 5 bases from J, leaving 10 bases between. For the CDR3, the DNA is TGTGCCTGGAGACAGCTTACGGAGACCCAGTACTTC. Translation: CAWRQLTETQYF.

The chain combines TRBV20-1 with TRBJ2-7; tentatively, D is TRBD1 (6 bases). The CDR3 spans 15 residues. The germline V gene has CDR1 DFQATT and CDR2 SNEGSKA (reference sequence). Between the trimmed V and J ends, which lost 6 bases and 5 bases, there was a span of 23 bases. Here the CDR3 reads CSASIHRDTPHEQYF. DNA for the CDR3: TGCAGTGCGAGTATTCACCGGGACACCCCCCACGAGCAGTACTTC.

This clonotype occurred a few times. At one end, the junction sequence differs from germline, possibly due to a read error. The rearrangement joins TRBV24-1 to TRBJ2-1; TRBD2 might be the D (6 bases). The germline V gene has CDR1 KGHDR and CDR2 SFDVKD. This CDR3 spans 15 amino acids. The CDR3 spells CATSDSGTALNEQFF. The CDR3 DNA follows: TGTGCCACCAGCGATTCCGGGACTGCTCTCAATGAGCAGTTCTTC.

This clonotype was observed at least ten times. CDR3 sequence (DNA): TGCGCCAGCAGCTTACAGGGCGGAGCCTACAATGAGCAGTTCTTC. It encodes CASSLQGGAYNEQFF. J is TRBJ2-1 and V is TRBV5-1, with D tentatively TRBD1 (6 bases). The V end lost 2 bases, the J end lost 2 bases, and 11 bases lay between the germline ends. The CDR3 spans 15 residues. The germline V gene has CDR1 SGHRS and CDR2 YFSETQ.

As regards this clonotype: One base away lies a much larger clone, so this may be a sequencing read error. The gene calls are TRBV5-6 and TRBJ1-5; TRBD1 matches 10 bases. CDR3 length: 17 residues. J lost 4 bases, V lost 4 bases, and 11 bases had no gene match. Germline CDR1 is SGHDT and CDR2 is YYEEEE. This CDR3 reads CASSTGQGGHRNQPQHF. The DNA for the CDR3 is TGTGCCAGCAGCACAGGACAGGGGGGACATCGTAATCAGCCCCAGCATTTT.

The CDR3 DNA sequence: TGCAGTGCCTGGGAAGGGAGCTCCTACGAGCAGTACTTC. Its translation is CSAWEGSSYEQYF. The J gene is TRBJ2-7, the V gene TRBV20-1, with D perhaps matching TRBD2 (5 bases). The CDR3 has 13 residues. Trimming removed 6 bases at V and 0 bases at J, with 12 bases between. Looked up from germline, CDR1 is DFQATT and CDR2 is SNEGSKA (reference sequence).